One and the same sample provided the 4 T cell receptor beta chains below, sequenced in a study of shared clonotypes between healthy human individuals. The repertoire was sequenced with immunoSEQ multiplex PCR; TCRdb's copy has only in-frame clones and lacks some. Among over 2 million clones listed, less than 95% were seen once. The sequenced sample was naive CD4+ T cells from PBMCs. Stated subset: CD45RA+ positively selected. The receptors were sampled from a man aged 18 to 30 in good health. Some clones in this sample may be carry-over from other donors' samples.

V is TRBV5-4 and J is TRBJ2-7, with 7 bases fitting TRBD2. The CDR3 consists of 15 residues. J lost 5 bases, V lost 6 bases, and 14 bases had no gene match. Germline lookup yields CDR1 SGHNT and CDR2 YYREEE (reference sequence). The CDR3 DNA reads TGTGCCAGCACCCCCATACGGGGAGGGACCGACGAGCAGTACTTC. Protein: CASTPIRGGTDEQYF.

The chain uses TRBV4-2 and TRBJ2-1; D might be TRBD2 (5 bases). CDR3 size: 17 residues. The ends were cut back, 0 bases at V and 5 bases at J, with 17 bases in the middle. The germline V gene encodes CDR1 LGHNA and CDR2 YNFKEQ. The CDR3 here is CASSQDPMRAGNNEQFF. The DNA of the CDR3 is TGTGCCAGCAGCCAAGACCCTATGCGGGCTGGAAACAATGAGCAGTTCTTC.

Comment on this clone: Additional DNA sequences in this sample encode the identical CDR3. The chain uses TRBV5-1 and TRBJ2-2; D gene unclear. V was trimmed by 0 bases and J by 6 bases, leaving 3 bases between them. Germline V gene data show CDR1 as SGHRS and CDR2 as YFSETQ. This CDR3 has 12 residues. This CDR3 reads CASSLGPGELFF. Here the CDR3 DNA reads TGCGCCAGCAGCTTGGGGCCCGGGGAGCTGTTTTTT.

V is TRBV28 and J is TRBJ2-3, with D maybe TRBD2 (7 bases). V was shortened by 6 bases and J by 2 bases, with 18 bases between the two germline ends. Germline assignment: CDR1 MDHEN and CDR2 SYDVKM. The CDR3 is 16 residues long. The CDR3 nucleotides read TGTGCCAGCAGGCCCGGGGCGGCGGGGGCCACAGATACGCAGTATTTT. This gives the protein CASRPGAAGATDTQYF. Full variable domain (outside the CDR3, taken from reference TRBV28 and TRBJ2-3): DVKVTQSSRYLVKRTGEKVFLECVQDMDHENMFWYRQDPGLGLRLIYFSYDVKMKEKGDIPEGYSVSREKKERFSLILESASTNQTSMYLCASRPGAAGATDTQYFGPGTRLTVL.